Following are 14 T cell receptor beta chains from one sample sequenced in a study of T cells in Graves' hyperthyroidism and ophthalmopathy. TCR beta CDR3 regions were amplified from RNA. HTBI primers were employed in a first-round RT-PCR of the TCR CDR3. From the multiplex PCR reads, TCRdb called clonotypes with MiXCR, one entry per CDR3 protein. The table records about half a million distinct CDR3 sequences, around 15% of them present only once. The sequenced sample consisted of blood. The receptors here all came from a woman aged 25 to 39 with Graves' ophthalmopathy.

The genes are TRBV7-3 and TRBJ2-1; perhaps TRBD2 as D (7 bases). V shed 5 bases and J shed 4 bases, with 15 bases lying between them. This CDR3 is 15 amino acids long. Germline lookup yields CDR1 SGHTA and CDR2 FQGTGA. As DNA, the CDR3 is TGTGCCAGCAGCCCATTAGGGGGAGGGTACAATGAGCAGTTCTTC. It codes for CASSPLGGGYNEQFF.

There are many counts of this clonotype. This chain connects TRBV7-2 to TRBJ2-1; D is unclear. The CDR3 runs to 14 residues. CDR1 SGHTA and CDR2 FQGNSA come from the germline V gene. The germline V and J ends were trimmed by 1 base and 12 bases, with 16 bases remaining between them. Here the CDR3 DNA reads TGTGCCAGCAGCTTAGGACTCCTCACCACCGGGCAGTTCTTC. It codes for CASSLGLLTTGQFF.

CDR3 protein: CASSLEGLNTGELFF. The CDR3 coding sequence is TGTGCCAGCAGCTTAGAGGGCTTAAACACCGGGGAGCTGTTTTTT. The V call is TRBV11-3, the J call TRBJ2-2; the D is unclear. The CDR3 extends over 15 amino acids. Deletions cut 0 bases from V and 2 bases from J, with 7 bases between. Looked up from germline, CDR1 is SGHNT and CDR2 is YENEEA.

This clonotype was detected only a few times. The V call is TRBV28, the J call TRBJ2-5, with D perhaps TRBD1 (5 bases). V shed 6 bases and J shed 8 bases, with 16 bases lying between them. CDR3 size: 13 residues. Germline lookup yields CDR1 MDHEN and CDR2 SYDVKM. CDR3 sequence (DNA): TGTGCCAGCAGCGCAAAAGGGGAATATACCCAGTACTTC. It is translated as CASSAKGEYTQYF.

The table lists this clonotype with a few counts. V gene TRBV25-1 combines with J gene TRBJ2-5; 10 nucleotides match TRBD2. V was clipped by 1 base and J by 3 bases; unmatched bases: 8. The CDR3 is 17 residues long. The germline CDR1 and CDR2 sequences are MGHDK and SYGVNS. The CDR3 region has the DNA TGTGCCAGCAGTGAATTAGGACGGCTAGCGGGAGAAGAGACCCAGTACTTC. Its translation: CASSELGRLAGEETQYF.

The table lists this clonotype with many counts. The chain is built from TRBV2 and TRBJ2-1; D is perhaps TRBD2 (5 bases). Trimming removed 6 bases at V and 8 bases at J, with 20 bases between. The CDR3 covers 15 residues. Germline assignment: CDR1 SNHLY and CDR2 FYNNEI. CDR3 bases: TGTGCCAGCAGGAAGGCGCTGGAGGCCCCGGATGAGCAGTTCTTC. The encoded protein is CASRKALEAPDEQFF.

This clonotype was recorded a few times. V and J are TRBV27 and TRBJ1-2; D ambiguous. CDR1 is MNHEY and CDR2 is SMNVEV in the germline V gene (reference sequence). This CDR3 contains 14 residues. V was clipped by 5 bases and J by 0 bases, with 10 bases between them. The CDR3 DNA reads TGTGCCAGCAGTATTGGTACCGCTAACTATGGCTACACCTTC. It yields the protein CASSIGTANYGYTF.

This clonotype was counted many times. The chain has TRBV27 and TRBJ2-7; possibly TRBD1 for D (6 bases). Germline-derived CDR1 and CDR2 are MNHEY and SMNVEV (reference sequence). V lost 10 bases, J lost 5 bases, and 21 bases lay in between. This CDR3 region has 14 residues. CDR3 in amino acids: CATAPRGAVHEQYF. CDR3 coding DNA: TGTGCCACCGCCCCCAGGGGAGCTGTACACGAGCAGTACTTC.

In its sample, this clonotype was seen many times. The rearrangement joins TRBV6-2 or TRBV6-3 to TRBJ2-7; the D gene is possibly TRBD1 (5 bases). The CDR3 covers 11 residues. V lost 6 bases, J lost 5 bases, and 8 bases lay in between. Germline V gene lookup returns CDR1 MNHEY and CDR2 SVGEGT. The CDR3 here is CASSTTDEQYF. For the CDR3, the DNA is TGTGCCAGCAGCACGACAGACGAGCAGTACTTC.

In this sample, this clonotype turned up many times. CDR3 DNA: TGTGCCAGCGCAATAGGGAGCGGGAGCGCGGATGAGCAGTTCTTC. Amino acid sequence: CASAIGSGSADEQFF. The rearrangement uses TRBV7-3 and TRBJ2-1, with 8 positions matching TRBD2. The ends lost 8 bases at V and 8 bases at J; junction bases unmatched: 14. CDR3 length: 15 residues. Germline V gene lookup returns CDR1 SGHTA and CDR2 FQGTGA. Drawing the rest from reference TRBV7-3 and TRBJ2-1, the complete variable domain is GAGVSQTPSNKVTEKGKYVELRCDPISGHTALYWYRQSLGQGPEFLIYFQGTGAADDSGLPNDRFFAVRPEGSVSTLKIQRTERGDSAVYLCASAIGSGSADEQFFGPGTRLTVL.

The chain couples TRBV7-9 to TRBJ1-3; D is unclear. V was pared by 8 bases and J by 0 bases, with 8 bases between. CDR1 is SEHNR and CDR2 is FQNEAQ in the germline V gene (reference sequence). This CDR3 is built from 13 residues. The CDR3 loop is CASLNRSGNTIYF. DNA for the CDR3: TGTGCCAGCTTAAACCGCTCTGGAAACACCATATATTTT.

This clonotype has just a few counts. V gene TRBV12-3 or TRBV12-4 combines with J gene TRBJ1-3, with TRBD1 as a possible D gene (5 bases). This CDR3 is 14 amino acids long. V lost 6 bases, J lost 0 bases, and 9 bases lay in between. DNA for the CDR3: TGTGCCAGCAGGGGGGGGAGCTCTGGAAACACCATATATTTT. Protein product: CASRGGSSGNTIYF.

This clonotype was detected a few times. This chain connects TRBV19 to TRBJ2-6, with D possibly matching TRBD2 (6 bases). Trimming removed 2 bases from V and 2 bases from J, with 10 bases in between. This CDR3 contains 16 residues. CDR1 is LNHDA, CDR2 SQIVND, per germline (reference sequence). Here the CDR3 DNA reads TGTGCCAGTAGTATATCTGGAGGGGCTGGGGCCAACGTCCTGACTTTC. Translation: CASSISGGAGANVLTF.

This clonotype was found a few times. This rearrangement joins TRBV20-1 to TRBJ2-1; TRBD2 aligns across 9 bases. This CDR3 spans 16 amino acids. CDR1 and CDR2 from the germline V gene are DFQATT and SNEGSKA (reference sequence). The CDR3 DNA is TGCACCACCGGAAGGGCGGGAGGGCCTTCGTACAATGAGCAGTTCTTC. This encodes CTTGRAGGPSYNEQFF.